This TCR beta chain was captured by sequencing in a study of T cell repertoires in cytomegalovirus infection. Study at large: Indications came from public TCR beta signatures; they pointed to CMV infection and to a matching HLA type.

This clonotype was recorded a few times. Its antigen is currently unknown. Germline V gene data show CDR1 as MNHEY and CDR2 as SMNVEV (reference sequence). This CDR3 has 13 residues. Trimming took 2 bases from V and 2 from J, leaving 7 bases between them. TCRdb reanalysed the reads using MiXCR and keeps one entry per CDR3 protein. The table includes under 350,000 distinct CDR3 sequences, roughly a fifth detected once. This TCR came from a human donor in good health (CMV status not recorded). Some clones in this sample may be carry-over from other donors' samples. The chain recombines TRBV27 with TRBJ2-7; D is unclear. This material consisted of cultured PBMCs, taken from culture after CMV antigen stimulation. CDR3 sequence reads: CASSLRDPYEQYF. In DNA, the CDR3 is TGTGCCAGCAGTTTACGCGACCCCTACGAGCAGTACTTC.